This TCR beta chain was identified during a study of cytomegalovirus exposure and HLA in healthy donors. A multiplex PCR was run with 60 Vbeta primers and 13 Jbeta primers. The method was immunoSEQ multiplex PCR; TCRdb's version includes in-frame clones alone and lacks a portion of them. Found here are approximately 37,000 clones, approximately 82% of them singletons; the top ten hold over 9.5%. V lost 4 bases and J lost 1; bases outside the gene matches: 0. The CDR3 is 14 residues long. CDR1 LNHNV and CDR2 YYDKDF come from the germline V gene (reference sequence). Material: PBMCs. The sequence was obtained from a woman between 18 and 30 years old in good health and CMV-seropositive. J is TRBJ2-1 and V is TRBV15; 8 bases are a match to TRBD2. This chain's CDR3 is CATSTGGSYNEQFF. The CDR3 DNA is TGTGCCACCAGCACGGGGGGGTCCTACAATGAGCAGTTCTTC.